Listed below are T cell receptor beta chains from one sample, sequenced in a study of T cells in Graves' hyperthyroidism and ophthalmopathy. Using its own MiXCR run on the multiplex PCR reads, TCRdb lists one record per CDR3 protein. This table holds some 510,000 distinct CDR3 sequences, about 43% found once. Sample: peripheral blood or thyroid tissue (not recorded which). The source of these receptors is a woman aged 18-29 years with Graves' hyperthyroidism. Both conserved end residues are part of each CDR3. D genes are given only for firm matches. A clone size is listed for some rows: how often the clone was seen (once, few, many), or a class if it is expanded.

TRBJ1-4 | TRBD1 | TRBV24-1 | - | TGTGCCACCGAACCCGGGACAGGGGGTAATGAAAAACTGTTTTTT | CATEPGTGGNEKLFF
TRBJ2-2 | - | TRBV2 | - | TGTGCCAGCAGTGTTCTCCTTAACAACACCGGGGAGCTGTTTTTT | CASSVLLNNTGELFF
TRBJ2-7 | - | TRBV7-2 | - | TGTGCCAGCAGCCAAGAGGTTAACTACGAGCAGTACTTC | CASSQEVNYEQYF
TRBJ1-5 | - | TRBV20-1 | - | TGCAGTGCTAGAGATCCACAAGGGGATTCTCAGCCCCAGCATTTT | CSARDPQGDSQPQHF
TRBJ2-5 | - | TRBV5-8 | few | TGTGCCAGCAGCAAACCAGGAGGGTACCAAGAGACCCAGTACTTC | CASSKPGGYQETQYF
TRBJ2-5 | - | TRBV7-9 | - | TGTGCCAGCAGTAATGGATGGGCCATCCGAGGGACCCAGTACTTC | CASSNGWAIRGTQYF
TRBJ1-2 | - | TRBV7-2 | many | TGTGCCAGCAGCTGGAGGACATCAGAAGGCTACACCTTC | CASSWRTSEGYTF
TRBJ1-1 | - | TRBV24-1 | many | TGTGCCACCAGTGAAGGGGAGGGGTGGGAGACTGAAGCTTTCTTT | CATSEGEGWETEAFF
TRBJ2-7 | - | TRBV20-1 | - | TGCAGTGCTAGAGTCCCGGGAGAGGGGTACGAGCAGTACTTC | CSARVPGEGYEQYF
TRBJ2-5 | - | TRBV10-3 | once | TGTGCCATCAGTCGGACGGTAACCTTCCAAGAGACCCAGTACTTC | CAISRTVTFQETQYF